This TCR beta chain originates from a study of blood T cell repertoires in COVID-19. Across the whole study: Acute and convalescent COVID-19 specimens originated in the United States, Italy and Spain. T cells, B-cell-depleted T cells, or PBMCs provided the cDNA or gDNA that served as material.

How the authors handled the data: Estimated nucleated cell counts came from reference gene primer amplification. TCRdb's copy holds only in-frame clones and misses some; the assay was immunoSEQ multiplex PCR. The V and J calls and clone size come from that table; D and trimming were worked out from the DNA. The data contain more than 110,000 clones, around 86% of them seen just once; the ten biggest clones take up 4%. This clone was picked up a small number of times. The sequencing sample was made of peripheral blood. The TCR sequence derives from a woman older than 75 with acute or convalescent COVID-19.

In DNA, the CDR3 is TGTGCCAGCAGTTACCTCAGGGATTATATCTATGGCTACACCTTC. Its translation: CASSYLRDYIYGYTF. The gene calls are TRBV6-5 and TRBJ1-2; D is perhaps TRBD1 (5 bases). The CDR3 runs 15 residues. CDR1 MNHEY and CDR2 SVGAGI come from the germline V gene. Trimming took off 2 bases at V and 4 bases at J, with 14 bases between the two ends.